The 17 T cell receptor beta chains below come from one sample, sequenced in a study of CXCR3-negative and CXCR3-positive naive CD8 T cells. Study observations and caveats: Higher TRB CDR3 hydrophobicity marked CXCR3-positive naive cells relative to CXCR3-negative naive cells.

Their target antigens are unknown. With UMI labels, 5' RACE was used to prepare the TRB cDNA libraries. TCRdb re-analyzed the 5' RACE reads; it lists each CDR3 protein once, without DNA. The table counts approximately 88,000 distinct CDR3 sequences; around 0.53% lies in the top ten. The sequencing sample was made of naive CXCR3+ CD8+ T cells from blood. Sample subset: CD45RO-CCR7+CD27+CD95- naive CD8+ T cells expressing CXCR3 (TNR3+). The source is a human donor in good health. Some clones in this sample may be carry-over from other donors' samples.

The chain links TRBV5-4 to TRBJ1-1; as DNA is missing, the TRBD1 call by TCRdb cannot be tested. The germline gives CDR1 SGHNT, CDR2 YYREEE (reference sequence). The CDR3 runs to 14 residues. Here the CDR3 reads CASSPVRGNTEAFF.

V and J are TRBV5-5 and TRBJ2-1; TCRdb returns TRBD2, unconfirmable since there is no DNA. Germline V CDR1 and CDR2: SGHKS, YYEKEE (reference sequence). The CDR3 contains 17 residues. This chain's CDR3 is CASSFNLAGPDYNEQFF.

The V gene is TRBV15, the J gene TRBJ2-7. Per the germline V gene, CDR1 is LNHNV and CDR2 is YYDKDF (reference sequence). This CDR3 region has 13 residues. The CDR3 here is CATSRINSAEQYF.

CDR3 in amino acids: CASSQMGYGYTF. This chain connects TRBV14 to TRBJ1-2. CDR1 is SGHDN and CDR2 is FVKESK in the germline V gene. The CDR3 has 12 residues.

This chain joins TRBV9 and TRBJ2-2; TCRdb indicates TRBD2, and absent DNA this call remains unverified. Germline loops: CDR1 SGDLS, CDR2 YYNGEE. The CDR3 runs 17 residues. The CDR3: CASSVARGGSYVWELFF. The complete variable domain, with remaining parts taken from reference TRBV9 and TRBJ2-2, reads DSGVTQTPKHLITATGQRVTLRCSPRSGDLSVYWYQQSLDQGLQFLIQYYNGEERAKGNILERFSAQQFPDLHSELNLSSLELGDSALYFCASSVARGGSYVWELFFGEGSRLTVL.

The chain combines TRBV4-1 with TRBJ1-5; TCRdb selects TRBD1, and the lack of DNA leaves this call unchecked. The CDR3 is 15 residues long. The V gene's germline CDR1 is MGHRA and CDR2 YSYEKL. Here the CDR3 reads CASSLWTGSDQPQHF.

The rearrangement joins TRBV7-9 to TRBJ1-1; the TRBD1 assignment by TCRdb is unverifiable without DNA. CDR1 is SEHNR, CDR2 FQNEAQ, per germline (reference sequence). The CDR3 runs to 12 residues. CDR3 sequence reads: CASSSRRDEAFF. Supplemented by reference TRBV7-9 and TRBJ1-1, the full variable domain reads DTGVSQNPRHKITKRGQNVTFRCDPISEHNRLYWYRQTLGQGPEFLTYFQNEAQLEKSRLLSDRFSAERPKGSFSTLEIQRTEQGDSAMYLCASSSRRDEAFFGQGTRLTVV.

Its frequency marks this clonotype as medium-sized. The chain has TRBV7-7 and TRBJ2-7; as DNA is missing, the TRBD1 call by TCRdb cannot be tested. The germline CDR1 and CDR2 sequences are SSHAT and FNYEAQ (reference sequence). This CDR3 spans 13 amino acids. The CDR3: CASSLGDTYEQYF. The variable domain in full, with the rest retrieved from reference TRBV7-7 and TRBJ2-7, is GAGVSQSPRYKVTKRGQDVTLRCDPISSHATLYWYQQALGQGPEFLTYFNYEAQPDKSGLPSDRFSAERPEGSISTLTIQRTEQRDSAMYRCASSLGDTYEQYFGPGTRLTVT.

The V call is TRBV7-2, the J call TRBJ2-1; TCRdb lists TRBD2, though no DNA is available to test this call. Per germline, CDR1 SGHTA and CDR2 FQGNSA. This CDR3 has 18 residues. The chain's CDR3 is CATAWGLADYSSYNEQFF.

This chain links TRBV2 with TRBJ2-1. This CDR3 is built from 11 residues. The germline gives CDR1 SNHLY, CDR2 FYNNEI. The CDR3 is CASSVNNEQFF.

The chain carries TRBV7-9 and TRBJ2-4; there is no DNA to check the TCRdb D call of TRBD1. Germline-derived CDR1 and CDR2 are SEHNR and FQNEAQ (reference sequence). The CDR3 is 17 residues long. This CDR3 reads CASSLEPGNDAKNIQYF. Full variable domain (outside the CDR3, taken from reference TRBV7-9 and TRBJ2-4): DTGVSQNPRHKITKRGQNVTFRCDPISEHNRLYWYRQTLGQGPEFLTYFQNEAQLEKSRLLSDRFSAERPKGSFSTLEIQRTEQGDSAMYLCASSLEPGNDAKNIQYFGAGTRLSVL.

The chain is built from TRBV29-1 and TRBJ2-7; there is no DNA to check the TCRdb D call of TRBD1. CDR3 length: 13 amino acids. Per germline, CDR1 SQVTM and CDR2 ANQGSEA. CDR3 region: CSAEQGDSYEKYF.

The V and J genes are TRBV7-8 and TRBJ2-3. Germline CDR1 and CDR2: SGHVS and FQNEAQ. The CDR3 runs to 12 residues. The CDR3 reads CASSSSGDTQYF.

The chain has TRBV27 and TRBJ2-5; TCRdb indicates TRBD1, and absent DNA this call remains unverified. Looked up from germline, CDR1 is MNHEY and CDR2 is SMNVEV (reference sequence). CDR3 length: 17 residues. The CDR3 spells CASKGLVGTGRLETQYF.

The V call is TRBV25-1, the J call TRBJ1-5; the D gene TCRdb calls, TRBD1, cannot be checked with no DNA. CDR3 size: 16 residues. Germline V gene sequence: CDR1 MGHDK, CDR2 SYGVNS. CDR3 region: CASSEGPGGLNQPQHF.

The V gene is TRBV28, the J gene TRBJ2-7; the TCRdb D gene call, TRBD1, has no DNA to confirm it. The CDR3 runs to 13 residues. The V gene's germline CDR1 is MDHEN and CDR2 SYDVKM. The CDR3 spells CASSSPGVYEQYF.

The chain employs TRBV4-1 and TRBJ2-1. Germline CDR1 and CDR2: MGHRA and YSYEKL. The CDR3 totals 15 residues. This CDR3 is CASSQDPSEDNEQFF.